Each of the 2 T cell receptor beta chains below was sequenced from the same sample in a study of somatic mutations in cytotoxic T cells in rheumatoid arthritis. The method was immunoSEQ multiplex PCR; TCRdb's version includes in-frame clones alone and lacks a portion of them. The repertoire holds just under 30,000 clones, with around 87% as singletons. Sequences were obtained from CD8+ T cells sorted from blood. Source of these receptors: an adult with rheumatoid arthritis.

This clone was counted only a few times. CDR3 bases: TGCGCCAGCAGCCAGGGGACAACTAATGAAAAACTGTTTTTT. Translated, it gives CASSQGTTNEKLFF. The chain is built from TRBV5-1 and TRBJ1-4, with D tentatively TRBD1 (6 bases). The germline CDR1 and CDR2 sequences are SGHRS and YFSETQ. The CDR3 is 14 residues long. V lost 4 bases, J lost 0 bases, and 7 bases lay in between.

The gene calls are TRBV12-5 and TRBJ2-7, with D uncertain. CDR3 length: 12 residues. V was shortened by 7 bases and J by 3 bases, with 10 bases between the two germline ends. Germline values: CDR1 LGHNT, CDR2 FRNRAP. Written as DNA, the CDR3 is TGTGCTAGTGCCCAGTATGGCTACGAGCAGTACTTC. As protein: CASAQYGYEQYF.